These T cell receptor beta chains were read from a single sample in a study of T cells in localized non-small cell lung cancer. Assay: immunoSEQ multiplex PCR; the TCRdb copy retains only in-frame clones and omits some. There are around 24,000 clones in the sample; about 89% occur only once, and roughly 20% lies in the top ten. The sequencing here drew on peripheral blood, taken before any cancer treatment. The source is a man aged 40 to 70 with stage I squamous cell lung carcinoma. CDR3s include the opening cysteine and the closing phenylalanine or tryptophan. Each record gives: V gene, J gene, CDR3 protein.

v_call: TRBV5-1; j_call: TRBJ1-1; cdr3_aa: CASSEGANTEAFF
v_call: TRBV5-4; j_call: TRBJ2-7; cdr3_aa: CASSGGTWLSHEQYF
v_call: TRBV5-1; j_call: TRBJ2-6; cdr3_aa: CASSPPSTGANVLTF
v_call: TRBV10-3; j_call: TRBJ2-3; cdr3_aa: CAISGALAGGPNTDTQYF
v_call: TRBV6-6; j_call: TRBJ2-1; cdr3_aa: CASISGTNEQFF
v_call: TRBV30; j_call: TRBJ1-1; cdr3_aa: CAWGQGWNTEAFF
v_call: TRBV10-2; j_call: TRBJ1-3; cdr3_aa: CASSERREGGSGNTIYF
v_call: TRBV30; j_call: TRBJ1-5; cdr3_aa: CAWSQGGQPQHF
v_call: TRBV2; j_call: TRBJ2-3; cdr3_aa: CASRGTMSYTDTQYF
v_call: TRBV25-1; j_call: TRBJ1-4; cdr3_aa: CASSEWGTGTEKLFF
v_call: TRBV19; j_call: TRBJ2-1; cdr3_aa: CASSIKSYPYNEQFF
v_call: TRBV4-2; j_call: TRBJ1-6; cdr3_aa: CASSQRSERSPLHF
v_call: TRBV28; j_call: TRBJ2-3; cdr3_aa: CASLRTSDYTQYF
v_call: TRBV14; j_call: TRBJ1-6; cdr3_aa: CASSLSRTGTPLHF
v_call: TRBV15; j_call: TRBJ2-5; cdr3_aa: CATSREDDGQETQYF
v_call: TRBV11-2; j_call: TRBJ1-1; cdr3_aa: CASSLENRNTEAFF
v_call: TRBV18; j_call: TRBJ2-7; cdr3_aa: CASSPPGTSGGAEQYF
v_call: TRBV6-1; j_call: TRBJ2-3; cdr3_aa: CASSPLTSGEDTQYF
v_call: TRBV27; j_call: TRBJ1-4; cdr3_aa: CASGKRGTSEKLFF
v_call: TRBV7-9; j_call: TRBJ1-2; cdr3_aa: CASSSDRRSRGYTF
v_call: TRBV9; j_call: TRBJ2-2; cdr3_aa: CASSVGGSANTGELFF
v_call: TRBV7-2; j_call: TRBJ2-1; cdr3_aa: CASSLALAGDEQFF
v_call: TRBV5-4; j_call: TRBJ1-2; cdr3_aa: CASSSGPRTGYTF
v_call: TRBV5-1; j_call: TRBJ2-5; cdr3_aa: CASSRGGISNSETQYF
v_call: TRBV7-9; j_call: TRBJ2-3; cdr3_aa: CASRPRPRGWTDTQYF
v_call: TRBV7-9; j_call: TRBJ2-2; cdr3_aa: CASSPRGSSVSGELFF
v_call: TRBV2; j_call: TRBJ1-3; cdr3_aa: CASRTANTIYF
v_call: TRBV7-9; j_call: TRBJ1-6; cdr3_aa: CASSLFPFGDHSPLHF
v_call: TRBV7-9; j_call: TRBJ2-2; cdr3_aa: CASSYLLGGGGTTGELFF
v_call: TRBV28; j_call: TRBJ2-7; cdr3_aa: CASSPPEGTYEQYF
v_call: TRBV2; j_call: TRBJ1-5; cdr3_aa: CASSERYSNQPQHF
v_call: TRBV15; j_call: TRBJ1-6; cdr3_aa: CATSFQQGGGSPLHF
v_call: TRBV18; j_call: TRBJ1-1; cdr3_aa: CASSEAGQGGTEAFF
v_call: TRBV4-1; j_call: TRBJ1-1; cdr3_aa: CASTGTGFPTEAFF
v_call: TRBV30; j_call: TRBJ2-5; cdr3_aa: CAWSVAGVETQYF
v_call: TRBV18; j_call: TRBJ2-1; cdr3_aa: CASSPRRGRSNNEQFF
v_call: TRBV4-3; j_call: TRBJ2-7; cdr3_aa: CASSQDRVGAYEQYF
v_call: TRBV28; j_call: TRBJ2-7; cdr3_aa: CASRAGQGDYEQYF
v_call: TRBV9; j_call: TRBJ2-3; cdr3_aa: CASSVASGGTDTQYF
v_call: TRBV5-6; j_call: TRBJ2-1; cdr3_aa: CASSSRSRGYNEQFF
v_call: TRBV19; j_call: TRBJ2-5; cdr3_aa: CASSSAGKPQETQYF
v_call: TRBV5-8; j_call: TRBJ1-2; cdr3_aa: CASSPGQGAYGYTF
v_call: TRBV7-9; j_call: TRBJ2-1; cdr3_aa: CASSLVVLRSDNEQFF
v_call: TRBV29-1; j_call: TRBJ1-2; cdr3_aa: CSVEGGETYGYTF
v_call: TRBV6-5; j_call: TRBJ2-1; cdr3_aa: CASSPGGAPPNEQFF
v_call: TRBV11-2; j_call: TRBJ2-3; cdr3_aa: CASSSRVDTQYF
v_call: TRBV5-1; j_call: TRBJ1-2; cdr3_aa: CASSLAGSRTASYGYTF
v_call: TRBV6-5; j_call: TRBJ1-4; cdr3_aa: CASSYPDSGNEKLFF
v_call: TRBV5-1; j_call: TRBJ1-1; cdr3_aa: CASGTQGSAFF
v_call: TRBV4-1; j_call: TRBJ1-1; cdr3_aa: CASSQHLTDRGLNTEAFF
v_call: TRBV6-5; j_call: TRBJ1-1; cdr3_aa: CASSSQGGFTEAFF
v_call: TRBV21-1; j_call: TRBJ1-6; cdr3_aa: CASSNCPLRASNYNSPLHF
v_call: TRBV19; j_call: TRBJ2-7; cdr3_aa: CASSRIGLYEQYF
v_call: TRBV6-5; j_call: TRBJ1-1; cdr3_aa: CASSYQENTEAFF
v_call: TRBV7-9; j_call: TRBJ1-2; cdr3_aa: CASSLVGGYGYTF
v_call: TRBV5-1; j_call: TRBJ1-3; cdr3_aa: CASSLAGQVSGNTIYF
v_call: TRBV28; j_call: TRBJ1-6; cdr3_aa: CASSLSGQGASPLHF
v_call: TRBV6-6; j_call: TRBJ1-1; cdr3_aa: CASSRSGTGAEAFF
v_call: TRBV6-6; j_call: TRBJ2-3; cdr3_aa: CASSLSSTDTQYF
v_call: TRBV29-1; j_call: TRBJ2-3; cdr3_aa: CSLRREGTDTQYF